Described below is a single T cell receptor beta chain sequence and its context. The source of the sample is a study of cytomegalovirus exposure and HLA in healthy donors. V lost 6 bases and J lost 4, with 13 bases in between. The length of the CDR3 is 14 residues. CDR1 ENHRY and CDR2 SYGVKD come from the germline V gene. This PCR relied on a set of 60 Vbeta primers and 13 Jbeta primers. This table comes from immunoSEQ multiplex PCR, and its TCRdb copy is limited to in-frame clones, with some not included. The table gives under 200,000 clones; the top ten clones make up 0.75% to 0.85% of it. The sequenced material came from PBMCs. This sequence was found in a young woman in good health and CMV-seropositive. This sequence joins TRBV10-3 and TRBJ1-5; TRBD1 might be the D (5 bases). The CDR3 DNA is TGTGCCATCAGCCCAGGGTCGGATAATCAGCCCCAGCATTTT. The encoded protein is CAISPGSDNQPQHF.